This T cell receptor beta chain stems from a study of blood T cell repertoires in COVID-19. Method: immunoSEQ multiplex PCR; TCRdb's copy keeps in-frame clones and lacks some. The repertoire holds fewer than 300,000 clones, with about 80% as singletons. The CDR3 has 16 residues. Germline loops: CDR1 LNHDA, CDR2 SQIVND (reference sequence). Unmatched junction bases numbered 10, after V lost 1 base and J lost 7 bases. This clone came up a few times. The sequencing input was peripheral blood. The sequence came from a woman aged 80 or over with acute or convalescent COVID-19. The V and J genes are TRBV19 and TRBJ2-1; 7 bases match TRBD2. The DNA for the CDR3 is TGTGCCAGTAGTATAGCGGCGGGGGTTAGGGATAATGAGCAGTTCTTC. This encodes CASSIAAGVRDNEQFF.